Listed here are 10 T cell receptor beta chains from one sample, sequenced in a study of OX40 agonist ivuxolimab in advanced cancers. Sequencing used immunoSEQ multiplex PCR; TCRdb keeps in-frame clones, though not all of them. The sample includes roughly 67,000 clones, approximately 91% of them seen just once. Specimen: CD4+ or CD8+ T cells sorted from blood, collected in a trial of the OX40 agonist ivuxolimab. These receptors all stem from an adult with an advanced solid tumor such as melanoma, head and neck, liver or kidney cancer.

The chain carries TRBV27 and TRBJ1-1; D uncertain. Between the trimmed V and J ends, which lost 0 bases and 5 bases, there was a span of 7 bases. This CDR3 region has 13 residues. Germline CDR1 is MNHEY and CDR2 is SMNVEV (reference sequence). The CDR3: CASSLSVITEAFF. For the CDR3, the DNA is TGTGCCAGCAGTTTATCGGTGATTACTGAAGCTTTCTTT.

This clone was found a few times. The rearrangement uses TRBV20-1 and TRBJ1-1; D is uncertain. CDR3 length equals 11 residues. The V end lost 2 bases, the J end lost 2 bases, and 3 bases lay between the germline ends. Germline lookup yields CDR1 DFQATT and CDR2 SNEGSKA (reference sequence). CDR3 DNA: TGCAGTGCTAGATCAAACACTGAAGCTTTCTTT. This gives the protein CSARSNTEAFF.

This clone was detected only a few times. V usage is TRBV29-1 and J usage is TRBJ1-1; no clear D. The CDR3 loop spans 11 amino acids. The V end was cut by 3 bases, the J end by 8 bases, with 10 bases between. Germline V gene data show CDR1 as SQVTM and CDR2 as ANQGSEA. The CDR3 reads CSVERVGEAFF. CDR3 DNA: TGCAGCGTTGAGAGGGTCGGGGAAGCTTTCTTT.

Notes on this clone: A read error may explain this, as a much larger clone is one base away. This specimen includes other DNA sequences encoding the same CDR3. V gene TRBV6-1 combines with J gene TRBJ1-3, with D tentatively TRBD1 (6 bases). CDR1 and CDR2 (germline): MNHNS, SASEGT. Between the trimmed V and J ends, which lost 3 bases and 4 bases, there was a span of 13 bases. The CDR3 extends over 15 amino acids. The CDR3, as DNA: TGTGCCAGCAGTGACGGAACAGGGTCGGGAAACACCATATATTTT. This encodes CASSDGTGSGNTIYF.

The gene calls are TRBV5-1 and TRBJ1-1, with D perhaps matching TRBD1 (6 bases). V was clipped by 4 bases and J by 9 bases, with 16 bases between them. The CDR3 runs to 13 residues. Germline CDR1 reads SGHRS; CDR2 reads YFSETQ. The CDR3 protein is CASSLQPTGQAFF. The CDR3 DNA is TGCGCCAGCAGCCTACAGCCTACAGGGCAAGCTTTCTTT.

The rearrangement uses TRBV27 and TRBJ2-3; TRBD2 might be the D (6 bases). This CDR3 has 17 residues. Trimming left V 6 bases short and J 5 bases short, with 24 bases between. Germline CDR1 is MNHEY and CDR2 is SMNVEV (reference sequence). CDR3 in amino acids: CASSAFKGLRTIDTQYF. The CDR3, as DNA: TGTGCCAGCAGCGCCTTTAAAGGACTAAGAACAATAGATACGCAGTATTTT.

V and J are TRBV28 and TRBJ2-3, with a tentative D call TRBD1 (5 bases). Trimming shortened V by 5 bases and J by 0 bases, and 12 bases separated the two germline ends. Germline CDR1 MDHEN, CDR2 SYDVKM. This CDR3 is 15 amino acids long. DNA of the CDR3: TGTGCCAGCAGTCTCCAGGGTAAGAGCACAGATACGCAGTATTTT. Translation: CASSLQGKSTDTQYF.

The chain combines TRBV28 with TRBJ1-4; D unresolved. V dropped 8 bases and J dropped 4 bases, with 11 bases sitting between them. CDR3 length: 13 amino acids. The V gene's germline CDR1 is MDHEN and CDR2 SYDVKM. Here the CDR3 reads CASAGLFNEKLFF. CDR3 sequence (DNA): TGTGCCAGCGCTGGACTGTTTAATGAAAAACTGTTTTTT.

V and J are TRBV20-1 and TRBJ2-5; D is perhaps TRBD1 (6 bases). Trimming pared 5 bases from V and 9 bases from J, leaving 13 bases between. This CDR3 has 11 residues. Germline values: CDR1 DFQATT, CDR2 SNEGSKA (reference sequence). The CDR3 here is CSAPNGGPQYF. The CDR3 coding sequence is TGCAGTGCTCCAAATGGGGGCCCCCAGTACTTC.

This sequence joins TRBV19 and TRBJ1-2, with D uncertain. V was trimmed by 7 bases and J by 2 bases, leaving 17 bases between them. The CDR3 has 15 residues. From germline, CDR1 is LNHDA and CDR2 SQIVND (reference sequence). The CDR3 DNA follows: TGTGCCAGTATGGGGTTGATGTGGGAGAACTATGGCTACACCTTC. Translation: CASMGLMWENYGYTF.